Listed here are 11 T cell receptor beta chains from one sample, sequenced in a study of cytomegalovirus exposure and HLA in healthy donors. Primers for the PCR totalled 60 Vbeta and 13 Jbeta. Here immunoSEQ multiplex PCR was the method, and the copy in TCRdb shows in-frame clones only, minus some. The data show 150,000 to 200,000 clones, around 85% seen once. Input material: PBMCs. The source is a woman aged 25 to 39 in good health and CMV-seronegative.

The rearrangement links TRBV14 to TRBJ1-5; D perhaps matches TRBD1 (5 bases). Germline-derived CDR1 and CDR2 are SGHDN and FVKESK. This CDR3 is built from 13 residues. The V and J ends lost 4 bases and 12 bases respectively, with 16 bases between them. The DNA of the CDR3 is TGTGCCAGCAGCCTACATCAGGGAGGGGTCCAGCATTTT. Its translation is CASSLHQGGVQHF. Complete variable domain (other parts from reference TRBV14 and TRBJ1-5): EAGVTQFPSHSVIEKGQTVTLRCDPISGHDNLYWYRRVMGKEIKFLLHFVKESKQDESGMPNNRFLAERTGGTYSTLKVQPAELEDSGVYFCASSLHQGGVQHFGDGTRLSIL.

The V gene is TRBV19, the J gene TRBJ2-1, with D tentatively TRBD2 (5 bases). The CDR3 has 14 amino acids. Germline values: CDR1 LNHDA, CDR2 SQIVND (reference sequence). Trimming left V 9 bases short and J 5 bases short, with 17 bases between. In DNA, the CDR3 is TGTGCCAGCGCGCCACGGAGGCAGAACAATGAGCAGTTCTTC. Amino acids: CASAPRRQNNEQFF.

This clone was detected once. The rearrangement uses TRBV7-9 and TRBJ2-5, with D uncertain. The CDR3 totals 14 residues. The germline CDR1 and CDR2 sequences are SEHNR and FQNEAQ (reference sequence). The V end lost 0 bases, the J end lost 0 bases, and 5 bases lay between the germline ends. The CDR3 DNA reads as TGTGCCAGCAGCTTAGCCGCGTACCAAGAGACCCAGTACTTC. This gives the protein CASSLAAYQETQYF.

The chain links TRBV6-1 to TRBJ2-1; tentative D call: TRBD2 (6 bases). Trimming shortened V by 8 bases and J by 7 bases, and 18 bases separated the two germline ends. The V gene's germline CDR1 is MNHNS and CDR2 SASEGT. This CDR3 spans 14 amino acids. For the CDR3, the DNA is TGTGCCAGCGAGGAGGGGACGAGGGGAAATGAGCAGTTCTTC. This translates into CASEEGTRGNEQFF.

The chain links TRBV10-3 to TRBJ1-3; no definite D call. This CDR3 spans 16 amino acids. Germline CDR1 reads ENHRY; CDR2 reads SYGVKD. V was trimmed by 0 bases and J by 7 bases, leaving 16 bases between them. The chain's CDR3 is CAISESISARRNTIYF. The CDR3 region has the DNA TGTGCCATCAGTGAGTCGATCTCGGCAAGGCGGAACACCATATATTTT.

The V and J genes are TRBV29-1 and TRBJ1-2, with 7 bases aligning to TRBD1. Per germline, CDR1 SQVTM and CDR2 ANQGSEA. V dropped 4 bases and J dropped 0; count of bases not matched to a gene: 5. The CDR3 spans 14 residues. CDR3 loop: CSVGQGTANYGYTF. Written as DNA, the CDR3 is TGCAGCGTTGGGCAGGGGACAGCTAACTATGGCTACACCTTC.

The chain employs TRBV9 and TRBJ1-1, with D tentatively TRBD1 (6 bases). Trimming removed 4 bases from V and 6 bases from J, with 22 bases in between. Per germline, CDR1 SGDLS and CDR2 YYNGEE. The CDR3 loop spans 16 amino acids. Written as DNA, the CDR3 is TGTGCCAGCAGCCCACGTCAGGGGCCCACCGGACCTGAAGCTTTCTTT. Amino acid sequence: CASSPRQGPTGPEAFF. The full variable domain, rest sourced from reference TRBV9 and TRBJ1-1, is DSGVTQTPKHLITATGQRVTLRCSPRSGDLSVYWYQQSLDQGLQFLIQYYNGEERAKGNILERFSAQQFPDLHSELNLSSLELGDSALYFCASSPRQGPTGPEAFFGQGTRLTVV.

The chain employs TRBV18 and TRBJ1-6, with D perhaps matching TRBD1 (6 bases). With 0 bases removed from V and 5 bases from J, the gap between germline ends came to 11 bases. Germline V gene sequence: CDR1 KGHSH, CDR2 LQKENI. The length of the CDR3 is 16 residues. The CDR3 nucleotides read TGTGCCAGCTCACCACCGGGGGGGCGAGATAATTCACCCCTCCACTTT. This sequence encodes CASSPPGGRDNSPLHF.

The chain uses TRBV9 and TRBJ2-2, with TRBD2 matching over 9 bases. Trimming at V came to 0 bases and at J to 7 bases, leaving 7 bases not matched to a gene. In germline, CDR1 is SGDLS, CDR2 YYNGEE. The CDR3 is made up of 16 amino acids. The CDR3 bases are TGTGCCAGCAGCGTAGCGAGCGGGGGGATCGGCGGGGAGCTGTTTTTT. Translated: CASSVASGGIGGELFF. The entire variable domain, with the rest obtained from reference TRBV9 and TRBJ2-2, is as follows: DSGVTQTPKHLITATGQRVTLRCSPRSGDLSVYWYQQSLDQGLQFLIQYYNGEERAKGNILERFSAQQFPDLHSELNLSSLELGDSALYFCASSVASGGIGGELFFGEGSRLTVL.

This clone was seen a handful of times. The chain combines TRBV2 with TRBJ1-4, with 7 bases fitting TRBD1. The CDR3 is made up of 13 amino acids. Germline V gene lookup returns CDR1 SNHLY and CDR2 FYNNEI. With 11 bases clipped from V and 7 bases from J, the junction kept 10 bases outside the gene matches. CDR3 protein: CAGKTGSSEKLFF. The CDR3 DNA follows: TGTGCCGGGAAGACAGGGTCGAGTGAAAAACTGTTTTTT.

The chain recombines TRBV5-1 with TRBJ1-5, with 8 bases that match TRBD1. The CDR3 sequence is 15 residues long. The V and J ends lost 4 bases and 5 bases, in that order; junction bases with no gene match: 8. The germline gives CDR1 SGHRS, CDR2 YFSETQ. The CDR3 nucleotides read TGCGCCAGCAGCCGACAGGGGATAGCGGATCAGCCCCAGCATTTT. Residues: CASSRQGIADQPQHF.